This TCR beta chain was recorded in a study of blood T cell repertoires in COVID-19. CDR1 and CDR2 (germline): LGHNA, YSLEER. The CDR3 length is 15 residues. V was trimmed by 0 bases and J by 1 base, leaving 9 bases between them. The method was immunoSEQ multiplex PCR; TCRdb's version includes in-frame clones alone and lacks a portion of them. In the table there are 250,000 or so clones, 70% to 90% of which are singletons. The sequenced sample was peripheral blood. The J gene is TRBJ1-1, the V gene TRBV4-3; D is uncertain. The clonotype comes from a woman in her fifties or sixties with COVID-19, enrolled during active disease. The CDR3 loop is CASSQDRVGNTEAFF. The CDR3 region has the DNA TGCGCCAGCAGCCAAGATCGGGTTGGGAACACTGAAGCTTTCTTT.